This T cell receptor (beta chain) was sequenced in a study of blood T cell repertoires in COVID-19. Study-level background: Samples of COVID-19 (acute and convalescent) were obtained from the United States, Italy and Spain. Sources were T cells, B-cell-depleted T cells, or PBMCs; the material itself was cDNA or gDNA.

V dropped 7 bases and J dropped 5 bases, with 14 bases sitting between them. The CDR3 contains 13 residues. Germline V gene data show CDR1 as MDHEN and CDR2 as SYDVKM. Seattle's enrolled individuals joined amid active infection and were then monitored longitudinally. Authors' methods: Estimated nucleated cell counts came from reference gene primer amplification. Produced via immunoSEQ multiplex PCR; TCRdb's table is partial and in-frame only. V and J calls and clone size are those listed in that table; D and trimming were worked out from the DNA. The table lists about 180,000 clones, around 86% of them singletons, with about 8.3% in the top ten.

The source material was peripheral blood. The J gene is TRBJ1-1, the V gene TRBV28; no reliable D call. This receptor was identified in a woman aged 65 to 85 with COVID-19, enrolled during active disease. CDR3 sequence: CASIRAGGTEAFF. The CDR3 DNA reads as TGTGCCAGCATAAGGGCCGGAGGTACTGAAGCTTTCTTT.